The clone carrying this TCR beta chain has a single count. Its target is not known. The data are from a study of T cell responses to AZD1222 COVID-19 vaccine. Study-wide context: Second-dose intervals of approximately 4 or approximately 12 weeks were pooled.

Study-level points and caveats: It should be noted that donors were predominantly white British and more often female, and clonal diversity was possibly underestimated.

The CDR3 has 13 amino acids. The germline CDR1 and CDR2 sequences are LGHDT and YNNKEL (reference sequence). V lost 3 bases, J lost 4 bases, and 6 bases lay in between. Assay used: immunoSEQ multiplex PCR; TCRdb lists only in-frame clones, some missing. Of around 130,000 clones listed, roughly 93% were seen once; the top ten hold 2.5% to 4%. The chain uses TRBV3-1 (or the pseudogene TRBV3-2) and TRBJ2-2; tentative D call: TRBD2 (6 bases). This material consisted of peripheral blood, taken on day 0 of AZD1222 vaccination. The clonotype comes from an adult in good health. CDR3 in amino acids: CASSQRGTGELFF. The CDR3 nucleotides read TGTGCCAGCAGCCAGCGGGGCACCGGGGAGCTGTTTTTT.